These T cell receptor beta chains were read from a single sample in a study of shared T cell receptors in the human thymus. The protocol was immunoSEQ multiplex PCR, while the TCRdb copy is restricted to in-frame clones and leaves out a portion. The sample lists about 610,000 clones, around nine tenths occurring once. The same data also went into a second study, on human thymus T cells.

Sequences were obtained from thymocytes. The receptors shown here come from a boy younger than two with a congenital heart defect. CDR3s include the opening cysteine and the closing phenylalanine or tryptophan. D genes are given only for firm matches. The size field is filled for only some rows; it gives once, few, many or a size class.

abundance	v_gene	j_gene	d_gene	CDR3nt	CDR3aa
NA	TRBV5-1	TRBJ2-3	TRBD2	TGCGCCAGCAGCTTGGGGGGCGGGAGGGGTAGCACAGATACGCAGTATTTT	CASSLGGGRGSTDTQYF
NA	TRBV7-2	TRBJ2-7	NA	TGTGCCAGCAGCCCGAAACATCGCGGGGCCTTGGCCGAGCAGTACTTC	CASSPKHRGALAEQYF
NA	TRBV4-3	TRBJ1-1	NA	TGCGCCAGCAGCCAAGAAGGCGGATACACTGAAGCTTTCTTT	CASSQEGGYTEAFF
NA	TRBV28	TRBJ2-3	TRBD2	TGTGCCAGCAGGAAACTAGCGGGAGGGCTCACAGATACGCAGTATTTT	CASRKLAGGLTDTQYF
once	TRBV6-4	TRBJ2-5	NA	TGTGCCAGCAGCTGTCTCCCCGGGAGTGGGGAGACCCAGTACTTC	CASSCLPGSGETQYF
NA	TRBV28	TRBJ1-5	NA	TGTGCCAGCAGTTTATATGAGGGCCGGCATCAGCCCCAGCATTTT	CASSLYEGRHQPQHF
NA	TRBV5-1	TRBJ2-2	NA	TGCGCCAGCAGAGGCGCGGCCGGGGAGCTGTTTTTT	CASRGAAGELFF
NA	TRBV6-5	TRBJ1-2	NA	TGTGCCAGCAGTTACACACCCAACAGGGAGATCTATGGCTACACCTTC	CASSYTPNREIYGYTF
NA	TRBV7-2	TRBJ2-1	NA	TGTGCCAGCAGCTTAGTAGAGAGCTCCTACAATGAGCAGTTCTTC	CASSLVESSYNEQFF
NA	TRBV27	TRBJ2-7	TRBD2	TGTGCCAGCAGTCCCCGGGAGGCCCAGGGACTAGACGGCTCCTACGAGCAGTACTTC	CASSPREAQGLDGSYEQYF
NA	TRBV5-3	TRBJ2-7	NA	TGTGCCAGAAGCTCGGACAGTTACGAGCAGTACTTC	CARSSDSYEQYF
once	TRBV30	TRBJ2-7	TRBD2	TGTGCCTGGTCCGCACTAGCGGGAGAGTCCTACGAGCAGTACTTC	CAWSALAGESYEQYF
NA	TRBV10-2	TRBJ2-5	TRBD2	TGCGCCAGCAGTGAAGAGCGGGAGGAGGAGACCCAGTACTTC	CASSEEREEETQYF
NA	TRBV5-1	TRBJ2-3	NA	TGCGCCAGCAAGGTGGGCAGGAGGACAGATACGCAGTATTTT	CASKVGRRTDTQYF
once	TRBV5-6	TRBJ2-1	NA	TGTGCCAGCAGCTTGGTCGGAACTCGGGGTGATGAGCAGTTCTTC	CASSLVGTRGDEQFF
NA	TRBV4-1	TRBJ2-1	TRBD2	TGCGCCAGCAGCCATGGGACTAGCGGGGTCTACAATGAGCAGTTCTTC	CASSHGTSGVYNEQFF
NA	TRBV25-1	TRBJ2-3	NA	TGTGCCAGCAGTTTTCGCCGGGACTCTAGCACAGATACGCAGTATTTT	CASSFRRDSSTDTQYF
NA	TRBV7-2	TRBJ2-1	TRBD2	TGTGCCAGCAGCTGTCCGGGACTAGCGGGAGAAAATGAGCAGTTCTTC	CASSCPGLAGENEQFF
NA	TRBV11-3	TRBJ2-7	TRBD2	TGTGCCAGCAGCTTAGCATCCCGGGCTAGCGGGAGGAAAGGGGAGCAGTACTTC	CASSLASRASGRKGEQYF
NA	TRBV14	TRBJ2-7	TRBD2	TGTGCCAGCAGCCAAGCGCCACTCGGGAGGCGCTTGGGGGAGCAGTACTTC	CASSQAPLGRRLGEQYF
NA	TRBV29-1	TRBJ1-4	NA	TGCAGCGTCCGGGTACCGGCAGTTGGGGAGAATGAAAAACTGTTTTTT	CSVRVPAVGENEKLFF
NA	TRBV5-1	TRBJ2-1	TRBD2	TGCGCCAGCAGTTCCCCGGGACTAGCGGGAGGGCCCCCGTTCTTC	CASSSPGLAGGPPFF
few	TRBV4-2	TRBJ2-4	NA	TGTGCCAGCAGCCTACTGGGACACCTCAAAAACATTCAGTACTTC	CASSLLGHLKNIQYF
NA	TRBV5-4	TRBJ2-5	NA	TGTGCCAGCAGTTACCGACAGGACCTGTACCAAGAGACCCAGTACTTC	CASSYRQDLYQETQYF
NA	TRBV6-5	TRBJ2-5	NA	TGTGCCAGCAGTTGGACGGGAGAAGAGACCCAGTACTTC	CASSWTGEETQYF
NA	TRBV12-1	TRBJ2-3	NA	TGTGCCAGCAGGCAGTGGGACGGGAGGGCCGGCACAGATACGCAGTATTTT	CASRQWDGRAGTDTQYF
NA	TRBV19	TRBJ2-7	NA	TGTGCCAGTAGTATAGACTCCTCGACGGGGAAGACCTACGAGCAGTACTTC	CASSIDSSTGKTYEQYF
NA	TRBV5-1	TRBJ2-7	TRBD2	TGCGCCAGCAGCTTGAGCCCGGGCAGCGGGAACTACGAGCAGTACTTC	CASSLSPGSGNYEQYF
NA	TRBV5-5	TRBJ2-7	NA	TGTGCCAGCAGCTTTTACAGGGAGATGATCATCGGCTACGAGCAGTACTTC	CASSFYREMIIGYEQYF
once	TRBV10-3	TRBJ2-1	TRBD2	TGTGCCATCAGGGGGAACGGTAGCGGGTCCTACAATGAGCAGTTCTTC	CAIRGNGSGSYNEQFF
NA	TRBV29-1	TRBJ2-3	NA	TGCAGCGTGCGGCGGGTGTTGACAGATACGCAGTATTTT	CSVRRVLTDTQYF
NA	TRBV4-3	TRBJ2-2	NA	TGCGCCAGCAGCCAAGAGGACGGGGACGGCGGCGGGGAAGGCGGGGAGCTGTTTTTT	CASSQEDGDGGGEGGELFF
NA	TRBV5-4	TRBJ2-2	TRBD2	TGTGCCAGCAGCTCGGACCCCGGACTAGTAGGAACCGGGGAGCTGTTTTTT	CASSSDPGLVGTGELFF
few	TRBV18	TRBJ2-7	TRBD2	TGTGCCAGCTCAGCGCGGCTAGCGGGACTCCCTGGGGCCTACGAGCAGTACTTC	CASSARLAGLPGAYEQYF
NA	TRBV9	TRBJ2-1	TRBD2	TGTGCCAGCAGCGTTAGGACTAGCGGAAGCTCCTACAATGAGCAGTTCTTC	CASSVRTSGSSYNEQFF
NA	TRBV4-1	TRBJ2-3	NA	TGCGCCAGCAGCCCGGGAGATACGCAGTATTTT	CASSPGDTQYF
NA	TRBV18	TRBJ2-7	TRBD2	TGTGCCAGCTCACCACCGCAGCGTAGCGGGAGTAACTACGAGCAGTACTTC	CASSPPQRSGSNYEQYF
NA	TRBV4-2	TRBJ2-7	TRBD2	TGTGCCAGCAGTCGTTCGGAGCTAGCGGGCTACGAGCAGTACTTC	CASSRSELAGYEQYF
NA	TRBV21-1	TRBJ2-3	NA	TGTGCCAGGGCGACCCGACTAGCGGGAGAAGGAGAGGGCACAGATACGCAGTATTTT	CARATRLAGEGEGTDTQYF
NA	TRBV5-6	TRBJ1-4	TRBD1	TGTGCCAGCAGCCCAGGACAGGGTAATGAAAAACTGTTTTTT	CASSPGQGNEKLFF
once	TRBV15	TRBJ2-7	TRBD2	TGTGCCACCAGCAGAGATTTTGCTAGCGGGATCTACGAGCAGTACTTC	CATSRDFASGIYEQYF
NA	TRBV4-2	TRBJ2-3	NA	TGTGCCAGCAGCCAAGATCTTAGAACTAGCCCTTATACGCAGTATTTT	CASSQDLRTSPYTQYF
NA	TRBV19	TRBJ2-2	NA	TGTGCCAGTAGTATGAGTCGGAACACCGGGGAGCTGTTTTTT	CASSMSRNTGELFF
NA	TRBV14	TRBJ1-2	TRBD1	TGTGCCAGCAGTCCTACTCCCGGGACAGGACCGCGGGGCGGCTATGGCTACACCTTC	CASSPTPGTGPRGGYGYTF
NA	TRBV21-1	TRBJ1-2	NA	TGTGCCAGCAGCATACCAAAGGACAGGGCCTTTGGCTATGGCTACACCTTC	CASSIPKDRAFGYGYTF